This T cell receptor (beta chain) was recovered during a study of blood T cells in healthy people across ages. For the study at large: Template-switching capture recovered about one barcoded beta molecule per two T cells.

Isolation per sample recovered at least 7 million PBMCs. This clonotype came up many times. It was with a sample-barcoded 5' primer and a J-beta primer mix that a second PCR of roughly 7 to 12 cycles was run. Researchers report that a template-switch adaptor with 12 random nucleotides tagged each cDNA molecule. No fewer than 3 million CDR3-containing paired-end reads came from each sample. TCRdb independently ran MiXCR on the 5' RACE reads; one entry per CDR3 protein. The sample carries hundreds of thousands of distinct CDR3 sequences, 40% to 65% recorded once. CDR1 and CDR2 from the germline V gene are MNHEY and SMNVEV (reference sequence). The ends were cut back, 3 bases at V and 1 base at J, with 7 bases in the middle. This CDR3 has 14 residues.

This TCR was sampled from a woman older than 75 in good health. This chain joins TRBV27 and TRBJ1-5; D ambiguous. The sample comprised blood. The CDR3 spells CASSFDGSNQPQHF. In DNA, the CDR3 is TGTGCCAGCAGTTTCGACGGCAGCAATCAGCCCCAGCATTTT.